In this sample, the clone carrying this T cell receptor (beta chain) turned up a few times. The antigen remains undetermined. V dropped 4 bases and J dropped 3; count of bases not matched to a gene: 10. Germline CDR1 SGHRS, CDR2 YFSETQ. The CDR3 runs to 16 residues. Researchers amplified the TCR beta CDR3 regions from RNA transcripts. RT-PCR in the first round (using the HTBI primer set) targeted the TCR CDR3. MiXCR was run by TCRdb on the multiplex PCR reads, yielding one entry per CDR3 protein. The sample holds some 550,000 distinct CDR3 sequences, about a sixth seen once. This record belongs to a study of T cells in Graves' hyperthyroidism and ophthalmopathy. Study at large: Upon initial diagnosis and before any treatment, peripheral blood was collected.

Study results and limitations: The model foresaw ophthalmopathy a median roughly 6.3 months prior to onset. Most thyroid clonotypes with frequency above 0.001 were detected in blood. Patients with ophthalmopathy were separated from those with stable hyperthyroidism by a 13 V-J model.

The TCR sequence derives from a woman aged 35 to 49 with Graves' ophthalmopathy. Source material: blood. The chain uses TRBV5-1 and TRBJ2-1; 7 positions match TRBD1. The CDR3 DNA follows: TGCGCCAGCAGCCTTCCCCGGGACAGCCTCTACAATGAGCAGTTCTTC. Its protein product is CASSLPRDSLYNEQFF.